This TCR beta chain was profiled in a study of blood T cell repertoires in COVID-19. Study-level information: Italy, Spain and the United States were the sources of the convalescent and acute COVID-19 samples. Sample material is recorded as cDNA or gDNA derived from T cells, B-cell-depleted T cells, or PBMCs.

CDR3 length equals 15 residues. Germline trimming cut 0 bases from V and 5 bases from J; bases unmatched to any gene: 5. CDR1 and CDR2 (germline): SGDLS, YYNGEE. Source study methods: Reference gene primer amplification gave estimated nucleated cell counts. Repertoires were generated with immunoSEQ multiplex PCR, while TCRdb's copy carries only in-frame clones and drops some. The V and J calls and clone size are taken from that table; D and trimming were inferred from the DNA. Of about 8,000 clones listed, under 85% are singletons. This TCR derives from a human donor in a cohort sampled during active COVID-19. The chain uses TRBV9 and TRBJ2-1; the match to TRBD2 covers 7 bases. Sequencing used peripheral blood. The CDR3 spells CASSVVGAGDNEQFF. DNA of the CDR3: TGTGCCAGCAGCGTAGTTGGCGCGGGGGACAATGAGCAGTTCTTC.